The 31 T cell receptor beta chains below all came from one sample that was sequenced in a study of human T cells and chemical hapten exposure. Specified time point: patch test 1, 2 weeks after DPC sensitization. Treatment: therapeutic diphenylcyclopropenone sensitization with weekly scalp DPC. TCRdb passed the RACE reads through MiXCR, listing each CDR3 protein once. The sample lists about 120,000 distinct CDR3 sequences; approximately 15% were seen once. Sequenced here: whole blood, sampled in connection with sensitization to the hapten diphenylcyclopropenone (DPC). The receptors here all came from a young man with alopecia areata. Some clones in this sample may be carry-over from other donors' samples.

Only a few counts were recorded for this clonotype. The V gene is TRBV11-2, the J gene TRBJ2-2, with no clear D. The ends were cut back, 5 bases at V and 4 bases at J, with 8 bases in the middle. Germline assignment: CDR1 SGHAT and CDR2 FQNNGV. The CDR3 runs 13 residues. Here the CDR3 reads CASSPLSTGELFF. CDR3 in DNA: TGTGCCAGCAGCCCCTTGTCCACCGGGGAGCTGTTTTTT.

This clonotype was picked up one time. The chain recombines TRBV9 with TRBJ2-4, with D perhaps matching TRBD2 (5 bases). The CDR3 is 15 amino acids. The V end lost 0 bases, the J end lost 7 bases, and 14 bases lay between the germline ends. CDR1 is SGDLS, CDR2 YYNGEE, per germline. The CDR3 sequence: CASSVENLGGNIQYF. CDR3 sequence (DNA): TGTGCCAGCAGCGTAGAAAATTTGGGCGGGAACATTCAGTACTTC.

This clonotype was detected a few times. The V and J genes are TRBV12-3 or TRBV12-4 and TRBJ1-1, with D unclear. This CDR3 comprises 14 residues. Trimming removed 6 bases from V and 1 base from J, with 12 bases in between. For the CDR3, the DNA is TGTGCCAGCAGCCCGCGACGGGGGAACACTGAAGCTTTCTTT. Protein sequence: CASSPRRGNTEAFF.

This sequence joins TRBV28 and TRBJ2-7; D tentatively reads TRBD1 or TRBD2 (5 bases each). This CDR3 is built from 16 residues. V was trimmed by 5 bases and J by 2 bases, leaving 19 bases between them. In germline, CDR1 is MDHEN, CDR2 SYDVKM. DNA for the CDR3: TGTGCCAGCAGTCAAACCGGGACGGCGATCGCCTACGAGCAGTACTTC. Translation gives CASSQTGTAIAYEQYF. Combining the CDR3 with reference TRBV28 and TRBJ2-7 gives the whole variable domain DVKVTQSSRYLVKRTGEKVFLECVQDMDHENMFWYRQDPGLGLRLIYFSYDVKMKEKGDIPEGYSVSREKKERFSLILESASTNQTSMYLCASSQTGTAIAYEQYFGPGTRLTVT.

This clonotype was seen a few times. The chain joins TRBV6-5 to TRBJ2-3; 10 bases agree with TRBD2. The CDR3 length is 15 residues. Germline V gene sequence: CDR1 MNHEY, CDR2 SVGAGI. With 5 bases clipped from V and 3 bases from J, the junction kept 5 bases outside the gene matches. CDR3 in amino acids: CASSPSGLATDTQYF. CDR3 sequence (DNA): TGTGCCAGCAGTCCCTCGGGACTAGCGACAGATACGCAGTATTTT.

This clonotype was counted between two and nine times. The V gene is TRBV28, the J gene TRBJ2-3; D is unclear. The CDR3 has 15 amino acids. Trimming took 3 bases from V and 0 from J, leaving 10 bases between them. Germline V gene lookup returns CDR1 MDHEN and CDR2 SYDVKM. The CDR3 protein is CASSLEPSSTDTQYF. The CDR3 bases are TGTGCCAGCAGTTTGGAGCCTTCTAGCACAGATACGCAGTATTTT.

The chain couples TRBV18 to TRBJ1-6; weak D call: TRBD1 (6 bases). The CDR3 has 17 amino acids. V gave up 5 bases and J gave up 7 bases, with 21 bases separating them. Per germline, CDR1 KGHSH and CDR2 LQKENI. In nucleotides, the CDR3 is TGTGCCAGCTCAGCCCGGATGGGGGCGCTGGGGAATTCACCCCTCCACTTT. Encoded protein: CASSARMGALGNSPLHF.

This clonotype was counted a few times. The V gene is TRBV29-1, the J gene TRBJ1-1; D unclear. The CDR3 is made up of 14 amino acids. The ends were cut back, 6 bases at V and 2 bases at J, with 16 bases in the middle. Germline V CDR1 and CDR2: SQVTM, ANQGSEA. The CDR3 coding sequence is TGCAGCGTGCATGGGCCGAAGACAAACACTGAAGCTTTCTTT. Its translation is CSVHGPKTNTEAFF.

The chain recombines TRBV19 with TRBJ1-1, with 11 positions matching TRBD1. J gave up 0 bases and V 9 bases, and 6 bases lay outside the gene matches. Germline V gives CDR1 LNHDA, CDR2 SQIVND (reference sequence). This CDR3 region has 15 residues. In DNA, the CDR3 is TGTGCCAGCCACCGGGACAGGGGGATGAACACTGAAGCTTTCTTT. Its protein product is CASHRDRGMNTEAFF.

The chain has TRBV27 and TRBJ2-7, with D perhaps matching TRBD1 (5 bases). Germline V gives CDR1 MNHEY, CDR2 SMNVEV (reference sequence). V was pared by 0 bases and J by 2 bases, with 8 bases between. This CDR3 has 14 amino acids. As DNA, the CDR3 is TGTGCCAGCAGTTTATCTGGCAGGGCCTACGAGCAGTACGTC. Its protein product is CASSLSGRAYEQYV.

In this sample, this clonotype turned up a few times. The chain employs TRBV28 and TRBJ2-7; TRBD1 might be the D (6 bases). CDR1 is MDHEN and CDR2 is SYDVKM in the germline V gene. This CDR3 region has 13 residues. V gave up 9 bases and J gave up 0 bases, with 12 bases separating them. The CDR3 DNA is TGTGCCAGTTGGGACACTTCCTCCTACGAGCAGTACTTC. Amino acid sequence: CASWDTSSYEQYF.

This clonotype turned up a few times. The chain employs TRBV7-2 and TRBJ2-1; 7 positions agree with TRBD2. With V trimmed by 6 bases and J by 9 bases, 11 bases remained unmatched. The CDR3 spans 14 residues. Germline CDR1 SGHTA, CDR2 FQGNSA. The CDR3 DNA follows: TGTGCCAGCAGTTACCACCGGGACTACGTTGAGCAGTTCTTC. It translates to CASSYHRDYVEQFF.

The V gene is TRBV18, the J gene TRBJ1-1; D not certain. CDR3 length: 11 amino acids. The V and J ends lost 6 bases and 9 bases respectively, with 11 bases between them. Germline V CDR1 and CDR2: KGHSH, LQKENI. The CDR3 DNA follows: TGTGCCAGCTCGCCCCAAATGCAAGCTTTCTTT. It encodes CASSPQMQAFF.

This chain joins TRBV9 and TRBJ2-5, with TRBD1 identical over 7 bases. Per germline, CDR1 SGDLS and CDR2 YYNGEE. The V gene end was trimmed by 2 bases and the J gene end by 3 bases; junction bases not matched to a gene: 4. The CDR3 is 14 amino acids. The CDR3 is CASSVGQAKETQYF. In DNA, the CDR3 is TGTGCCAGCAGCGTTGGACAGGCAAAAGAGACCCAGTACTTC.

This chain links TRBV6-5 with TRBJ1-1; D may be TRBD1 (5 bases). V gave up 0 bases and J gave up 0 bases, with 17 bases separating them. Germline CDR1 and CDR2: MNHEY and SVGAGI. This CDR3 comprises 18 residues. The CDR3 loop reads CASSYSGTPQGLNTEAFF. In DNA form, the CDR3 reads TGTGCCAGCAGTTACTCGGGGACCCCTCAGGGTCTGAACACTGAAGCTTTCTTT.

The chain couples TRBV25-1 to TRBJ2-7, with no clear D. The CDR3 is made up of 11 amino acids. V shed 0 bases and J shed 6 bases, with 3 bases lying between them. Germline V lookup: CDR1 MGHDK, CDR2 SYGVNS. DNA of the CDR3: TGTGCCAGCAGTGAATATGTCGAGCAGTACTTC. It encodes CASSEYVEQYF.

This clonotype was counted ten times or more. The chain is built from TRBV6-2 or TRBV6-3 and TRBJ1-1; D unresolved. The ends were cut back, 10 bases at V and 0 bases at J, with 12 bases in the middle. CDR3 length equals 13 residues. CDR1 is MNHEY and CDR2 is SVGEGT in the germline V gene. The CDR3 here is CATEDRMNTEAFF. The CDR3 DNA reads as TGTGCCACCGAGGACCGAATGAACACTGAAGCTTTCTTT.

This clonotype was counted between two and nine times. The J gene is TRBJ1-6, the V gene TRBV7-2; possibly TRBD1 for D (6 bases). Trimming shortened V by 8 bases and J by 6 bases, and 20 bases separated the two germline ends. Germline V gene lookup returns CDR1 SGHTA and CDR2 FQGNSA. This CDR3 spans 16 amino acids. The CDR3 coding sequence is TGTGCCAGCGTCCGAGACAGGCTATTCAGTAATTCACCCCTCCACTTT. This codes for CASVRDRLFSNSPLHF.

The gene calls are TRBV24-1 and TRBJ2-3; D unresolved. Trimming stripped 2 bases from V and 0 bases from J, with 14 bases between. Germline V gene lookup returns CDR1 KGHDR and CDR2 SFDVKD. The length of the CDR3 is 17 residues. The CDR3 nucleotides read TGTGCCACCAGTGATTCGGCCAAATCCGCTAGCACAGATACGCAGTATTTT. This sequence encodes CATSDSAKSASTDTQYF.

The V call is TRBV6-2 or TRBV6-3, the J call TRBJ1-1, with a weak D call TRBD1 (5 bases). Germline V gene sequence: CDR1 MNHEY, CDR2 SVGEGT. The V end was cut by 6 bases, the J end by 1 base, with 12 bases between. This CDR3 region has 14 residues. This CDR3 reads CASSRGAANTEAFF. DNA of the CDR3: TGTGCCAGCAGCCGAGGGGCGGCGAACACTGAAGCTTTCTTT.

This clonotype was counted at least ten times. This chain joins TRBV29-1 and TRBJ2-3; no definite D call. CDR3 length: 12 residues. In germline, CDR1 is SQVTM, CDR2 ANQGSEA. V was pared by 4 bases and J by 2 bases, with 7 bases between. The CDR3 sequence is CSVVTDTDTQYF. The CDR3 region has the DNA TGCAGCGTTGTGACCGACACAGATACGCAGTATTTT.

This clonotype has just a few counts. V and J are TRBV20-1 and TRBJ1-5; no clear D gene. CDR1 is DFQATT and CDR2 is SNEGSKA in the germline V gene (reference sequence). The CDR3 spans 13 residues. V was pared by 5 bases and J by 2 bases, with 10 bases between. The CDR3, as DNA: TGCAGTGCTCAGACCGGGGGCAATCAGCCCCAGCATTTT. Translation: CSAQTGGNQPQHF.

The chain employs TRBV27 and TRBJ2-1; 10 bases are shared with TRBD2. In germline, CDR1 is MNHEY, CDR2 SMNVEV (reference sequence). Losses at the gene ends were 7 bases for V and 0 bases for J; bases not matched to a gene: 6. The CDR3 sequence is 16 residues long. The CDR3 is CASTPAGGGSYNEQFF. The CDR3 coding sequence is TGTGCCAGCACCCCAGCGGGGGGGGGCTCCTACAATGAGCAGTTCTTC.

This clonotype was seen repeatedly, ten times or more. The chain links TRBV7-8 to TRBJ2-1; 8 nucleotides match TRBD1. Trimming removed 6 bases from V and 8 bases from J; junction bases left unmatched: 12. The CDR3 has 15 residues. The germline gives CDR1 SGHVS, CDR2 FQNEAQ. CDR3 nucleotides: TGTGCCAGCAGAAAAACAGGGGGGAATTTGGATGAGCAGTTCTTC. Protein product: CASRKTGGNLDEQFF.

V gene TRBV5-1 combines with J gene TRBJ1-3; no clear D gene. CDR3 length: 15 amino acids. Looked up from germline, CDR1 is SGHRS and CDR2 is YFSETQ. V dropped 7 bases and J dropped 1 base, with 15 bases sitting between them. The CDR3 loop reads CASAVGRTSGNTIYF. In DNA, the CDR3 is TGCGCCAGCGCCGTAGGACGGACTTCTGGAAACACCATATATTTT.

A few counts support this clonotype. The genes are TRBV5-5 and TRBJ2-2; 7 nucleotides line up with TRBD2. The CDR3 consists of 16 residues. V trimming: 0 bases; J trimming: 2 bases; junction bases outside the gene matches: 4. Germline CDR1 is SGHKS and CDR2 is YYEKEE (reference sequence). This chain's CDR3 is CASSLAAGDNTGELFF. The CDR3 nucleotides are TGTGCCAGCAGCTTGGCGGCGGGGGATAACACCGGGGAGCTGTTTTTT.

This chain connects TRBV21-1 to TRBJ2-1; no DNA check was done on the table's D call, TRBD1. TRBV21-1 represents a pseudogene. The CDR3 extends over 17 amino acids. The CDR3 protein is CASNETGTGSSYNEQFF. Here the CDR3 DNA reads TGTGCCAGCAACGAAACCGGGACAGGGAGCTCCTACAATGAGCAGTTCTTC.

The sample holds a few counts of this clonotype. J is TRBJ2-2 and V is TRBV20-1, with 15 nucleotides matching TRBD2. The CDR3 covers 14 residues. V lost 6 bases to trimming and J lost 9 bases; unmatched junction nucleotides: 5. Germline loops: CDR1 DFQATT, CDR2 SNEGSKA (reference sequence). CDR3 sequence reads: CSAWTSGGGRELFF. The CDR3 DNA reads TGCAGTGCCTGGACTAGCGGGGGGGGCCGGGAGCTGTTTTTT.

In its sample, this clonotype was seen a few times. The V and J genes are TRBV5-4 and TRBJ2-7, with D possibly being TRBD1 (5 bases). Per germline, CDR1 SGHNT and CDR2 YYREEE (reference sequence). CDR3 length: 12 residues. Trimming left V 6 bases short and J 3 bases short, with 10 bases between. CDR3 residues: CASNLDSYEQYF. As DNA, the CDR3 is TGTGCCAGCAACCTAGACAGCTACGAGCAGTACTTC.

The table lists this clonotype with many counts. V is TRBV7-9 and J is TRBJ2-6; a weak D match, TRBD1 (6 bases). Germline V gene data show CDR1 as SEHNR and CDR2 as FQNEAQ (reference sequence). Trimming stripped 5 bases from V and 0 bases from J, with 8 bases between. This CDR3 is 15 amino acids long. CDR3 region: CASSPGASGANVLTF. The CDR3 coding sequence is TGTGCCAGCAGCCCAGGGGCCTCTGGGGCCAACGTCCTGACTTTC.

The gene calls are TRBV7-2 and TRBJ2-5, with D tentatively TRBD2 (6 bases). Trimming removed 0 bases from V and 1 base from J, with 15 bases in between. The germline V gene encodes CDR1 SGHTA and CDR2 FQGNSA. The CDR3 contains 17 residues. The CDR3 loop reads CASSLALGSSLQETQYF. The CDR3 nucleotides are TGTGCCAGCAGCTTAGCGCTCGGGAGCTCCCTCCAAGAGACCCAGTACTTC.